One and the same sample provided the 26 T cell receptor beta chains below, sequenced in a study of blood T cell repertoires in COVID-19. Profiling relied on immunoSEQ multiplex PCR, and the TCRdb table lists in-frame clones only, not all of them. The sample records fewer than 250,000 clones, more than 70% being singletons. The material sequenced was peripheral blood. These receptors all stem from a woman at least 80 years old with COVID-19, enrolled during active disease.

The CDR3 loop reads CASSLGTGEWNSPLHF. The CDR3 bases are TGTGCCAGCAGCTTGGGGACAGGGGAATGGAATTCACCCCTCCACTTT. The chain has TRBV5-6 and TRBJ1-6; 9 bases match TRBD1. CDR1 and CDR2 from the germline V gene are SGHDT and YYEEEE. The CDR3 is 16 residues long. The J segment lost 7 bases and the V segment lost 0 bases, leaving 5 bases of the junction unmatched.

This chain connects TRBV6-5 to TRBJ1-5; D remains unclear. Trimming stripped 8 bases from V and 0 bases from J, with 8 bases between. Germline CDR1 reads MNHEY; CDR2 reads SVGAGI. This CDR3 has 13 residues. CDR3 sequence (DNA): TGTGCCAGCGATCTACTTAGCAATCAGCCCCAGCATTTT. This gives the protein CASDLLSNQPQHF.

This chain links TRBV10-1 with TRBJ2-2; 10 nucleotides align to TRBD2. V trimming: 3 bases; J trimming: 3 bases; junction bases outside the gene matches: 7. The germline gives CDR1 WNHNN, CDR2 SYGVQD (reference sequence). This CDR3 contains 17 residues. CDR3: CASSEFLAGEDTGELFF. In DNA form, the CDR3 reads TGCGCCAGCAGTGAATTTCTAGCGGGGGAAGACACCGGGGAGCTGTTTTTT.

This clone was recorded once. CDR3 DNA: TGTGCCAGCAGCTTCGGGGGGCCAGGGACGAACACTGAAGCTTTCTTT. This translates into CASSFGGPGTNTEAFF. V gene TRBV7-9 combines with J gene TRBJ1-1; D might be TRBD1 (6 bases). This CDR3 contains 16 residues. CDR1 and CDR2 (germline): SEHNR, FQNEAQ (reference sequence). V lost 3 bases and J lost 1, with 15 bases in between.

The chain couples TRBV3-1 (or the pseudogene TRBV3-2) to TRBJ1-2; D not resolved. Trimming removed 1 base from V and 5 bases from J, with 8 bases in between. Germline V gene lookup returns CDR1 LGHDT and CDR2 YNNKEL (reference sequence). The CDR3 consists of 13 residues. The CDR3 nucleotides read TGTGCCAGCAGCCAAGGCGTCAAGTATGGCTACACCTTC. Protein: CASSQGVKYGYTF.

The chain has TRBV15 and TRBJ1-1; D not resolved. Germline CDR1 is LNHNV and CDR2 is YYDKDF (reference sequence). Trimming pared 0 bases from V and 0 bases from J, leaving 11 bases between. The CDR3 covers 16 residues. The CDR3: CATSRDAGYMNTEAFF. The CDR3 DNA is TGTGCCACCAGCAGAGATGCCGGGTACATGAACACTGAAGCTTTCTTT.

The chain has TRBV4-2 and TRBJ2-1; D perhaps matches TRBD2 (5 bases). V lost 0 bases, J lost 2 bases, and 11 bases lay in between. Germline loops: CDR1 LGHNA, CDR2 YNFKEQ. This CDR3 has 16 residues. CDR3 coding DNA: TGTGCCAGCAGCCAAGAAGGGAGCGGACCCTACAATGAGCAGTTCTTC. This translates into CASSQEGSGPYNEQFF.

The V and J genes are TRBV24-1 and TRBJ1-5; 9 positions match TRBD1. V lost 6 bases and J lost 7; bases outside the gene matches: 6. The CDR3 is 14 amino acids. In germline, CDR1 is KGHDR, CDR2 SFDVKD. The DNA of the CDR3 is TGTGCCACCAGTTCTGGACAGGGGCTCCAGCCCCAGCATTTT. It translates to CATSSGQGLQPQHF.

The chain links TRBV27 to TRBJ2-3; TRBD2 matches at 8 bases. The germline gives CDR1 MNHEY, CDR2 SMNVEV (reference sequence). Trimming cost V 11 bases and J 5 bases; bases outside gene matches: 6. This CDR3 is 12 amino acids long. This CDR3 is CASGGGVDTQYF. The DNA for the CDR3 is TGTGCCTCCGGGGGGGGCGTAGATACGCAGTATTTT.

This rearrangement joins TRBV7-9 to TRBJ1-3; a possible D gene is TRBD1 (5 bases). Trimming cost V 1 base and J 0 bases, with 7 bases left between them. The germline gives CDR1 SEHNR, CDR2 FQNEAQ (reference sequence). The CDR3 runs to 15 residues. The CDR3 region has the DNA TGTGCCAGCAGCTTAGATACAGGCTCTGGAAACACCATATATTTT. As protein: CASSLDTGSGNTIYF.

This chain joins TRBV18 and TRBJ1-1; D gene unclear. There are 15 residues in the CDR3. V was cut by 6 bases and J by 1 base, with 15 bases left in between. Germline CDR1 is KGHSH and CDR2 is LQKENI. The CDR3 bases are TGTGCCAGCTCCCCTTGGAAGGCGGGGAACACTGAAGCTTTCTTT. This encodes CASSPWKAGNTEAFF.

The chain couples TRBV24-1 to TRBJ2-2, with D unclear. The CDR3 sequence is 11 residues long. V was cut by 6 bases and J by 7 bases, with 5 bases left in between. Germline lookup yields CDR1 KGHDR and CDR2 SFDVKD. The CDR3 DNA is TGTGCCACCAGTACTGTCGGGGAGCTGTTTTTT. This codes for CATSTVGELFF.

CDR3 region: CASSLFPGFNEKLFF. CDR3 in DNA: TGTGCCAGCAGCCTTTTCCCAGGGTTTAATGAAAAACTGTTTTTT. V gene TRBV5-6 combines with J gene TRBJ1-4; D is possibly TRBD1 (5 bases). V was cut by 4 bases and J by 4 bases, with 14 bases left in between. CDR1 is SGHDT, CDR2 YYEEEE, per germline. The CDR3 is 15 amino acids.

J is TRBJ1-2 and V is TRBV7-8, with 11 bases fitting TRBD1. Germline CDR1 reads SGHVS; CDR2 reads FQNEAQ. This CDR3 has 17 residues. V lost 5 bases to trimming and J lost 2 bases; unmatched junction nucleotides: 10. The DNA for the CDR3 is TGTGCCAGCAGCCGGGGACAGGGGGGCATCAGCAACTATGGCTACACCTTC. This gives the protein CASSRGQGGISNYGYTF.

The rearrangement links TRBV5-4 to TRBJ1-6, with 8 bases lining up with TRBD1. This CDR3 has 17 residues. The germline gives CDR1 SGHNT, CDR2 YYREEE (reference sequence). The ends lost 4 bases at V and 7 bases at J; junction bases unmatched: 13. The CDR3 loop is CASSQRGAGGANSPLHF. The CDR3 DNA reads TGTGCCAGCAGCCAACGTGGGGCAGGGGGCGCGAATTCACCCCTCCACTTT.

The V call is TRBV5-4, the J call TRBJ1-1; 11 bases fit TRBD1. In germline, CDR1 is SGHNT, CDR2 YYREEE (reference sequence). The CDR3 is made up of 17 amino acids. Trimming at V came to 0 bases and at J to 1 base, leaving 5 bases not matched to a gene. CDR3 protein: CASSLGGTGGTNTEAFF. The CDR3 DNA reads TGTGCCAGCAGCTTGGGTGGGACAGGGGGTACGAACACTGAAGCTTTCTTT. The complete variable domain, with remaining parts taken from reference TRBV5-4 and TRBJ1-1, reads ETGVTQSPTHLIKTRGQQVTLRCSSQSGHNTVSWYQQALGQGPQFIFQYYREEENGRGNFPPRFSGLQFPNYSSELNVNALELDDSALYLCASSLGGTGGTNTEAFFGQGTRLTVV.

This rearrangement joins TRBV7-2 to TRBJ2-1; 9 bases are shared with TRBD1. Germline V gives CDR1 SGHTA, CDR2 FQGNSA. This CDR3 has 15 amino acids. The trim removed 1 base at V and 8 bases at J, leaving 6 bases unmatched. The CDR3 nucleotides read TGTGCCAGCAGCTTAGGGGGACAGGGAAATTATGAGCAGTTCTTC. It translates to CASSLGGQGNYEQFF.

This clone was seen once. Within the sample, other DNA sequences also encode this same CDR3. The V call is TRBV3-1 (or the pseudogene TRBV3-2), the J call TRBJ1-1, with unresolved D. Germline V gene data show CDR1 as LGHDT and CDR2 as YNNKEL (reference sequence). V was cut by 1 base and J by 1 base, with 4 bases left in between. This CDR3 has 13 amino acids. CDR3 nucleotides: TGTGCCAGCAGCCAAGCGCGGAACACTGAAGCTTTCTTT. Translation gives CASSQARNTEAFF.

This clone came up a few times. The same CDR3 also results from other DNA sequences found in this sample. The J gene is TRBJ1-5, the V gene TRBV3-1 (or the pseudogene TRBV3-2), with D maybe TRBD1 (5 bases). The germline CDR1 and CDR2 sequences are LGHDT and YNNKEL (reference sequence). CDR3 length: 14 amino acids. Trimming cost V 2 bases and J 1 base, with 6 bases left between them. The CDR3 DNA is TGTGCCAGCAGCCAAAGGGGAAGCAATCAGCCCCAGCATTTT. This translates into CASSQRGSNQPQHF.

The chain carries TRBV18 and TRBJ2-5; 9 bases match TRBD2. The CDR3 runs 15 residues. The germline CDR1 and CDR2 sequences are KGHSH and LQKENI. The V and J ends lost 2 bases and 3 bases, in that order; junction bases with no gene match: 4. CDR3 sequence (DNA): TGTGCCAGCTCACCAGGCCAGCGGGGGGAAGAGACCCAGTACTTC. Protein product: CASSPGQRGEETQYF.

This rearrangement joins TRBV28 to TRBJ1-1; D is perhaps TRBD1 (6 bases). With 9 bases removed from V and 4 bases from J, the gap between germline ends came to 18 bases. There are 14 residues in the CDR3. Germline V CDR1 and CDR2: MDHEN, SYDVKM. DNA for the CDR3: TGTGCCAGTGTGCGAGGGGGTGGGGGCACTGAAGCTTTCTTT. Its protein is CASVRGGGGTEAFF.

The CDR3 protein is CASSLDRSGEQFF. CDR3 coding DNA: TGTGCCAGCAGCTTAGATCGCTCCGGGGAGCAGTTCTTC. This rearrangement joins TRBV11-3 to TRBJ2-1; D gene unclear. This CDR3 is built from 13 residues. The V end was cut by 0 bases, the J end by 10 bases, with 10 bases between. Germline CDR1 is SGHNT and CDR2 is YENEEA.

A word on this clone: The same CDR3 arises from other DNA sequences in this sample as well. The chain links TRBV11-2 to TRBJ2-5, with a possible D match to TRBD2 (6 bases). Germline V lookup: CDR1 SGHAT, CDR2 FQNNGV. There are 14 residues in the CDR3. The V gene lost 1 base and the J gene lost 4 bases, with 10 bases spanning the gap. The CDR3 DNA sequence: TGTGCCAGCAGCTTAGGGGGAGGTGGAGAGACCCAGTACTTC. It translates to CASSLGGGGETQYF.

This clone is a singleton in its sample. This chain connects TRBV5-1 to TRBJ1-2, with D possibly matching TRBD1 (5 bases). The CDR3 runs to 14 residues. With 3 bases removed from V and 0 bases from J, the gap between germline ends came to 9 bases. Per germline, CDR1 SGHRS and CDR2 YFSETQ. The CDR3 DNA follows: TGCGCCAGCAGCTGGGACTCATCTAACTATGGCTACACCTTC. Protein product: CASSWDSSNYGYTF. The full variable domain, in which reference TRBV5-1 and TRBJ1-2 provide the parts outside the CDR3, is KAGVTQTPRYLIKTRGQQVTLSCSPISGHRSVSWYQQTPGQGLQFLFEYFSETQRNKGNFPGRFSGRQFSNSRSEMNVSTLELGDSALYLCASSWDSSNYGYTFGSGTRLTVV.

V is TRBV5-1 and J is TRBJ2-3; D not resolved. The V and J ends lost 0 bases and 0 bases respectively, with 8 bases between them. Per germline, CDR1 SGHRS and CDR2 YFSETQ. The CDR3 has 15 amino acids. This CDR3 reads CASSLDSQSTDTQYF. DNA of the CDR3: TGCGCCAGCAGCTTGGACTCACAGAGCACAGATACGCAGTATTTT.

The chain carries TRBV5-1 and TRBJ2-5; 12 bases are shared with TRBD1. V trimming: 4 bases; J trimming: 1 base; junction bases outside the gene matches: 2. The CDR3 length is 15 residues. CDR1 is SGHRS and CDR2 is YFSETQ in the germline V gene. The CDR3 is CASSRGQGAQETQYF. CDR3 in DNA: TGCGCCAGCAGCAGGGGACAGGGGGCCCAAGAGACCCAGTACTTC.